This TCR beta chain was sequenced during a study of blood T cell repertoires in COVID-19. Study-level information: Samples came from the United States, Italy and Spain, spanning acute and convalescent COVID-19. In each case, the material was cDNA or gDNA derived from T cells, B-cell-depleted T cells, or PBMCs.

In germline, CDR1 is MDHEN, CDR2 SYDVKM. V was cut by 5 bases and J by 1 base, with 2 bases left in between. There are 11 residues in the CDR3. Assignments of participants to cohorts depended upon their own reported clinical history. In Cohort 3, a recovered donor had either two negative PCRs, clearance, or symptom resolution. Clones were read by immunoSEQ multiplex PCR, and TCRdb kept only the in-frame ones, dropping some. The table includes about 300,000 clones, approximately 90% detected once. Sequencing used PBMCs or T cells enriched from blood (not recorded which). The receptor's source is a woman aged 25 to 45 who had recovered from COVID-19. The V gene is TRBV28, the J gene TRBJ2-5; D is ambiguous. CDR3 amino acids: CASSRQETQYF. The CDR3, as DNA: TGTGCCAGCAGTCGCCAAGAGACCCAGTACTTC.